The 27 T cell receptor beta chains in this list originate from one sample, sequenced in a study of monozygotic twins with inflammatory bowel disease. TCRdb reprocessed the 5' RACE reads and keeps a single row for each CDR3 protein, giving no DNA. In all, the sample yields 400,000 to 500,000 distinct CDR3 sequences. The sample comprised blood. Source of these receptors: a human donor with ulcerative colitis or Crohn's disease, or a healthy co-twin of an affected twin (not recorded which).

The rearrangement links TRBV24-1 to TRBJ2-7. The CDR3 loop spans 12 amino acids. The V gene's germline CDR1 is KGHDR and CDR2 SFDVKD. The CDR3 protein is CATSDRNYEQYF.

V usage is TRBV15 and J usage is TRBJ2-2. Per the germline V gene, CDR1 is LNHNV and CDR2 is YYDKDF (reference sequence). The CDR3 length is 13 residues. CDR3 in amino acids: CATRQTYTGELFF.

The V call is TRBV5-1, the J call TRBJ2-3; as DNA is missing, the TRBD1 call by TCRdb cannot be tested. The CDR3 spans 15 residues. Per germline, CDR1 SGHRS and CDR2 YFSETQ. CDR3 protein: CASRRGQASTDTQYF. The whole variable domain, filled in from reference TRBV5-1 and TRBJ2-3, reads KAGVTQTPRYLIKTRGQQVTLSCSPISGHRSVSWYQQTPGQGLQFLFEYFSETQRNKGNFPGRFSGRQFSNSRSEMNVSTLELGDSALYLCASRRGQASTDTQYFGPGTRLTVL.

The chain links TRBV6-1 to TRBJ1-1; as DNA is missing, the TRBD1 call by TCRdb cannot be tested. Germline CDR1 reads MNHNS; CDR2 reads SASEGT. There are 13 residues in the CDR3. The CDR3 spells CASSRTWDTEAFF.

This chain connects TRBV10-3 to TRBJ1-2. This CDR3 contains 15 residues. From germline, CDR1 is ENHRY and CDR2 SYGVKD. CDR3 residues: CATGRGRLANYGYTF.

CDR3 amino acids: CASGRMETQYF. The chain links TRBV11-2 to TRBJ2-5; lacking DNA, the TRBD1 call made by TCRdb goes unchecked. Germline V CDR1 and CDR2: SGHAT, FQNNGV. The CDR3 is 11 amino acids.

The V gene is TRBV20-1, the J gene TRBJ1-3. The CDR3 spans 14 residues. The germline V gene has CDR1 DFQATT and CDR2 SNEGSKA (reference sequence). This CDR3 is CSASGDRSGNTIYF.

V is TRBV20-1 and J is TRBJ2-1. The germline CDR1 and CDR2 sequences are DFQATT and SNEGSKA (reference sequence). The CDR3 has 14 residues. CDR3: CSARSGSSYNEQFF.

The chain uses TRBV6-1 and TRBJ2-5. This CDR3 comprises 12 residues. CDR1 and CDR2 (germline): MNHNS, SASEGT. CDR3 sequence: CASSPSLPAQYF.

The chain is built from TRBV7-2 and TRBJ1-5; TCRdb's D call, TRBD1, is unchecked because there is no DNA. The CDR3 is 15 amino acids. CDR1 SGHTA and CDR2 FQGNSA come from the germline V gene. CDR3 sequence reads: CASSGGQGGVWPQHF.

CDR3 sequence: CASSSGDGNQPQHF. The chain is built from TRBV5-1 and TRBJ1-5. The CDR3 runs to 14 residues. Germline values: CDR1 SGHRS, CDR2 YFSETQ.

This chain joins TRBV5-4 and TRBJ1-2; the D call of TRBD1 rests on TCRdb alone, since no DNA is present to check it. The germline gives CDR1 SGHNT, CDR2 YYREEE (reference sequence). The CDR3 is made up of 14 amino acids. The CDR3 spells CASSASPGVYGYTF.

This chain uses TRBV29-1 with TRBJ1-1. Looked up from germline, CDR1 is SQVTM and CDR2 is ANQGSEA. The CDR3 extends over 14 amino acids. CDR3 sequence reads: CSVVLQAVNTEAFF.

The chain combines TRBV5-1 with TRBJ2-5; absent DNA, TCRdb's TRBD2 call cannot be checked. Looked up from germline, CDR1 is SGHRS and CDR2 is YFSETQ. The CDR3 covers 14 residues. CDR3 region: CASKGLAGFETQYF.

This chain connects TRBV6-1 to TRBJ1-5. There are 14 residues in the CDR3. The germline gives CDR1 MNHNS, CDR2 SASEGT. CDR3 amino acids: CASIGGTLRQPQHF.

The CDR3 here is CASTPPLAGEADTQYF. The chain carries TRBV5-1 and TRBJ2-3; no DNA is available, so the TRBD2 call from TCRdb remains unchecked. CDR3 size: 16 residues. CDR1 SGHRS and CDR2 YFSETQ come from the germline V gene.

J is TRBJ2-1 and V is TRBV5-1; TCRdb designates TRBD1, a call that cannot be tested without DNA. CDR1 SGHRS and CDR2 YFSETQ come from the germline V gene. The CDR3 sequence is 17 residues long. This CDR3 reads CASSFPTETGWYNEQFF.

The chain employs TRBV7-8 and TRBJ1-2; the D call of TRBD1 rests on TCRdb alone, since no DNA is present to check it. Germline CDR1 reads SGHVS; CDR2 reads FQNEAQ. The CDR3 runs 15 residues. CDR3 sequence reads: CASSPRQFSNYGYTF. Using reference TRBV7-8 and TRBJ1-2 for the parts outside the CDR3, the full variable domain is GAGVSQSPRYKVAKRGQDVALRCDPISGHVSLFWYQQALGQGPEFLTYFQNEAQLDKSGLPSDRFFAERPEGSVSTLKIQRTQQEDSAVYLCASSPRQFSNYGYTFGSGTRLTVV.

The CDR3 sequence is CATSADRVNEQFF. This sequence joins TRBV24-1 and TRBJ2-1; the D call of TRBD1 rests on TCRdb alone, since no DNA is present to check it. The length of the CDR3 is 13 residues. Germline CDR1 KGHDR, CDR2 SFDVKD.

The CDR3 spells CSVSPGGTEAFF. The chain has TRBV29-1 and TRBJ1-1; TCRdb gives TRBD1 as the D gene, but with no DNA this cannot be confirmed. Germline V gene sequence: CDR1 SQVTM, CDR2 ANQGSEA. This CDR3 is built from 12 residues.

This chain links TRBV7-2 with TRBJ2-7; TCRdb's D gene call, TRBD1, goes unchecked for lack of DNA. The CDR3 sequence is 14 residues long. Germline V gene lookup returns CDR1 SGHTA and CDR2 FQGNSA. The CDR3 loop is CASSPDRVSDEQYF.

The chain is built from TRBV5-4 and TRBJ2-1. The germline gives CDR1 SGHNT, CDR2 YYREEE (reference sequence). The CDR3 totals 16 residues. The CDR3 spells CASSFRPYGSYNEQFF.

J is TRBJ2-1 and V is TRBV10-3; TCRdb picks TRBD1, but there is no DNA to check that call. The CDR3 consists of 13 residues. Germline loops: CDR1 ENHRY, CDR2 SYGVKD. The chain's CDR3 is CAISETGQGIKFF.

This chain uses TRBV2 with TRBJ1-1; TCRdb's assignment of TRBD1 cannot be checked, as there is no DNA. The CDR3 totals 14 residues. CDR1 is SNHLY and CDR2 is FYNNEI in the germline V gene. CDR3 region: CASSGTGESTEAFF.

The CDR3 loop reads CSARPGGGGYTF. The genes are TRBV20-1 and TRBJ1-2; the TCRdb D gene call, TRBD1, has no DNA to confirm it. Germline V lookup: CDR1 DFQATT, CDR2 SNEGSKA (reference sequence). This CDR3 comprises 12 residues.

The chain carries TRBV4-3 and TRBJ2-5. The germline V gene has CDR1 LGHNA and CDR2 YSLEER. The CDR3 runs 15 residues. The CDR3 sequence: CASSQDRTHQETQYF.

The J gene is TRBJ1-3, the V gene TRBV6-1; there is no DNA to check the TCRdb D call of TRBD1. The CDR3 covers 16 residues. Germline assignment: CDR1 MNHNS and CDR2 SASEGT. This CDR3 reads CASTQDGTGAGNTIYF.